This is a list of T cell receptor beta chains from one sample in a study of CD8+ T cells in alopecia areata. Using immunoSEQ multiplex PCR, the repertoire was profiled, and TCRdb retains in-frame clones only, with some absent. This table holds 100,000 to 150,000 clones, 45% to 60% found once. The sequences come from CD4+ T cells sorted from blood, collected at week 0. These receptors were taken from a human donor with alopecia areata. CDR3s include the opening cysteine and the closing phenylalanine or tryptophan. Fields, in order: V gene, clone size, J gene, D gene, CDR3 protein. The D gene is left open where the match is weak. Not all rows give a size; the values are once, few, many and, for expanded clones, a class.

TRBV7-9	-	TRBJ2-6	-	CAQTERILRANVLTF
TRBV15	-	TRBJ1-3	-	CATSMAGSGNTIYF
TRBV4-3	-	TRBJ2-1	-	CASSQALANEQFF
TRBV15	-	TRBJ1-5	-	CATSLFSGDKLQPQHF
TRBV29-1	-	TRBJ2-7	-	CSVEQRLEQYF
TRBV6-4	-	TRBJ2-6	TRBD1	CASSAGTALSGANVLTF
TRBV19	few	TRBJ1-1	TRBD1	CASSLTGQGTEAFF
TRBV10-3	few	TRBJ2-1	TRBD1	CAISDPRQGSEQFF
TRBV5-1	-	TRBJ2-7	-	CASSLSGLNEQYF
TRBV7-6	-	TRBJ2-3	-	CASSRPGDTQYF
TRBV7-2	-	TRBJ1-5	TRBD1	CASTLDRDQPQHF
TRBV27	-	TRBJ2-2	-	CASSLNSWGGGGELFF
TRBV4-3	few	TRBJ2-1	-	CASSQDIGSREQFF
TRBV4-2	-	TRBJ1-5	-	CASSQGDYSNQPQHF
TRBV5-6	-	TRBJ2-7	-	CASRTRLPRHEQYF
TRBV7-2	-	TRBJ1-3	-	CASSFESSGNTIYF
TRBV5-4	few	TRBJ2-2	-	CASGVGELFF
TRBV7-2	-	TRBJ2-7	-	CASSLVDSASYEQYF
TRBV7-2	-	TRBJ2-5	TRBD1	CASSPRQGGRETQYF
TRBV28	-	TRBJ2-1	TRBD2	CASSPTRGTINEQFF
TRBV15	-	TRBJ2-5	TRBD2	CATSRAIGTSAPLGQTQYF
TRBV5-4	-	TRBJ1-4	-	CASSLGGHATNEKLFF
TRBV7-2	few	TRBJ1-2	-	CASRNDRGYGYTF
TRBV30	few	TRBJ1-1	-	CAWSVKVRAFF
TRBV5-4	-	TRBJ2-7	-	CASSFGRAGGYEQYF
TRBV6-5	-	TRBJ2-7	-	CASSSVSYEQYF
TRBV9	-	TRBJ1-1	-	CASSVAPATEAFF
TRBV5-1	few	TRBJ2-7	-	CASSLDGHEQYF
TRBV19	few	TRBJ1-1	-	CASSLDQTNTEAFF
TRBV5-1	once	TRBJ2-3	TRBD2	CASSSGLAGTTDTQYF
TRBV4-1	-	TRBJ2-3	TRBD2	CASSPLSRGGRADTQYF
TRBV14	-	TRBJ1-2	-	CASSQAGQKGYTF
TRBV5-1	few	TRBJ2-2	TRBD2	CASSFTSGVGTGELFF
TRBV6-1	-	TRBJ2-7	TRBD1	CASSVRDRAVYEQYF
TRBV4-1	-	TRBJ2-7	TRBD1	CASSQDLDRGYEQYF
TRBV5-1	few	TRBJ1-1	-	CASSLGTASTEAFF
TRBV18	-	TRBJ1-5	-	CASSRDQNQPQHF
TRBV2	-	TRBJ2-1	TRBD2	CASSERLAADPHNEQFF
TRBV15	-	TRBJ1-5	TRBD1	CATSRTGTVDSNQPQHF
TRBV4-2	-	TRBJ1-1	-	CASSQDLQMNTEAFF
TRBV5-6	-	TRBJ2-1	-	CASSGVPGGTNEQFF
TRBV27	-	TRBJ2-1	TRBD2	CASSPTTSGRRGEQFF
TRBV5-4	-	TRBJ2-5	TRBD2	CASRRDFGGEETQYF
TRBV5-1	once	TRBJ2-1	TRBD2	CASSLEASGSYNEQFF
TRBV7-6	-	TRBJ2-1	-	CASSPHNNEQFF
TRBV28	-	TRBJ2-1	TRBD1	CASSPGQGPYNEQFF
TRBV5-1	-	TRBJ1-1	-	CASSQSGPEAFF
TRBV6-5	-	TRBJ1-2	-	CASSRDIYYGYTF
TRBV7-9	-	TRBJ1-1	-	CASSSGEEAFF